A selection of T cell receptor beta chains follows, all from one sample in a study of post-analysis software for immune sequencing data. TCRdb re-derived calls from the PCR reads in MiXCR, one entry per CDR3 protein. The sample holds roughly 600,000 distinct CDR3 sequences, roughly 45% seen once. The sample consisted of blood. The receptors stem from a girl between 5 and 17 years old with multiple sclerosis. CDR3s include the opening cysteine and the closing phenylalanine or tryptophan. A D gene is named only where the DNA matches it firmly. Some rows mark clone size as missing; the rest say once, few, many or name a class of expanded clone.

size: few; J: TRBJ1-2; V: TRBV4-2; D: TRBD1; DNA: TGTGCCAGCAGCCAAGACCCCGGGACAGGGGGATTTTACACCTTC; CDR3: CASSQDPGTGGFYTF
size: few; J: TRBJ2-7; V: TRBV20-1; D: TRBD1; DNA: TGCAGTGCTTGGACAGGACCTCCCTACGAGCAGTACTTC; CDR3: CSAWTGPPYEQYF
size: .; J: TRBJ2-4; V: TRBV7-2; D: TRBD2; DNA: TGTGCCAGCAGCCCTCAGCGGGGGCGAAACATTCAGTACTTC; CDR3: CASSPQRGRNIQYF
size: .; J: TRBJ2-5; V: TRBV12-3/TRBV12-4; D: TRBD2; DNA: TGTGCCAGCAGTTTATGGGCTAGCGGCCAAGAGACCCAGTACTTC; CDR3: CASSLWASGQETQYF
size: .; J: TRBJ1-6; V: TRBV20-1; D: TRBD1; DNA: TGCAGTGCTCAGCGGACAGGGACAAATTCACCCCTCCACTTT; CDR3: CSAQRTGTNSPLHF
size: few; J: TRBJ2-7; V: TRBV13; D: TRBD1; DNA: TGTGCCAGCAGCCCCAGGGGGAGAGAATTCGAGCAGTACTTC; CDR3: CASSPRGREFEQYF
size: once; J: TRBJ2-5; V: TRBV12-3/TRBV12-4; D: .; DNA: TGTGCCAGCAGTTTACGGGGGGCTTTAGAGACCCAGTACTTC; CDR3: CASSLRGALETQYF
size: .; J: TRBJ1-6; V: TRBV12-3/TRBV12-4; D: TRBD1; DNA: TGTGCCAGCAGTTTCCGGGACAGGGACTCGCCCCTCCACTTT; CDR3: CASSFRDRDSPLHF
size: .; J: TRBJ1-1; V: TRBV6-1; D: .; DNA: TGTGCCACAGACTTGTCCTCGAACACTGAAGCTTTCTTT; CDR3: CATDLSSNTEAFF
size: .; J: TRBJ2-7; V: TRBV5-6; D: TRBD2; DNA: TGTGCCAGCAGCTGGACTAGCGGGCCCTACGAGCAGTACTTC; CDR3: CASSWTSGPYEQYF
size: .; J: TRBJ2-3; V: TRBV6-5; D: TRBD2; DNA: TGTGCCAGCAGACCCGGGACTAGCGACACAGATACGCAGTATTTT; CDR3: CASRPGTSDTDTQYF
size: few; J: TRBJ2-3; V: TRBV5-1; D: TRBD1; DNA: TGCGCCAGCAGCCTGGCTGTAGGGGGCACAGATGCGCAGTATTTT; CDR3: CASSLAVGGTDAQYF
size: .; J: TRBJ2-7; V: TRBV6-1; D: .; DNA: TGTGCCAGCACCGTGTCGAACGAGCAGTACTTC; CDR3: CASTVSNEQYF
size: few; J: TRBJ2-5; V: TRBV29-1; D: .; DNA: TGCAGCGTTGCCCAGGGAGAGACCCAGTACTTC; CDR3: CSVAQGETQYF
size: .; J: TRBJ2-7; V: TRBV12-3/TRBV12-4; D: TRBD2; DNA: TGTGCCAGCAGTCTGGAGCGGGAGGGCCCCCTCGAGCAGTACTTC; CDR3: CASSLEREGPLEQYF
size: .; J: TRBJ2-7; V: TRBV7-8; D: .; DNA: TGTGCCAGCAGCCCAATGGGGGGTGACCACGAGCAGTACTTC; CDR3: CASSPMGGDHEQYF
size: .; J: TRBJ2-7; V: TRBV27; D: .; DNA: TGTGCCAGCAGCGCGCTGGGCAGAAAAGGATACGAGCAGTACTTC; CDR3: CASSALGRKGYEQYF
size: few; J: TRBJ2-1; V: TRBV5-1; D: TRBD2; DNA: TGCGCCAGCAGCTTATTCGGCGGGGGGGGAAAATACAATGAGCAGTTCTTC; CDR3: CASSLFGGGGKYNEQFF
size: .; J: TRBJ1-1; V: TRBV5-1; D: TRBD1; DNA: TGCGCCAGCAGGTTTCCAGGGGGCGGGGATGCTGAAGCTTTCTTT; CDR3: CASRFPGGGDAEAFF
size: few; J: TRBJ2-1; V: TRBV7-2; D: TRBD2; DNA: TGTGCCAGCAGCTTATATTCCTTCGGCGGGGGCAATGAGCAGTTCTTC; CDR3: CASSLYSFGGGNEQFF
size: .; J: TRBJ2-5; V: TRBV11-2; D: TRBD2; DNA: TGTGCCAGCAGCTTAGCCTCCAGCGGGAGGGCGGAGACCCAGTACTTC; CDR3: CASSLASSGRAETQYF
size: .; J: TRBJ1-5; V: TRBV7-2; D: .; DNA: TGTGCCAGCAGCTTAGCGGTGGGGGCTAGTCAGCCCCAGCATTTT; CDR3: CASSLAVGASQPQHF
size: few; J: TRBJ1-1; V: TRBV29-1; D: .; DNA: TGCAGCTTTACCGGACAGTCGAACACTGAAGCTTTCTTT; CDR3: CSFTGQSNTEAFF
size: .; J: TRBJ2-1; V: TRBV5-1; D: TRBD1; DNA: TGCGCCAGCAGCAGCACCGGGACAGCGAGCAATGAGCGGTTCTTC; CDR3: CASSSTGTASNERFF
size: few; J: TRBJ2-3; V: TRBV20-1; D: .; DNA: TGCAGTCCTTCGTTGGATACGCAGTATTTT; CDR3: CSPSLDTQYF
size: .; J: TRBJ1-2; V: TRBV29-1; D: TRBD1; DNA: TGCAGCGTTCCAGACAGGGAGATCACTAGTAGGGGCTACACCTTC; CDR3: CSVPDREITSRGYTF
size: .; J: TRBJ2-5; V: TRBV13; D: .; DNA: TGTGCCAGCAGCTTAGGGACGATGGAGAAGTACTTC; CDR3: CASSLGTMEKYF
size: .; J: TRBJ1-5; V: TRBV7-9; D: .; DNA: TGTGCCAGCAGCTTAGGGTCGGGGGCTCAGCCCCAGCATTTT; CDR3: CASSLGSGAQPQHF
size: few; J: TRBJ2-7; V: TRBV7-6; D: .; DNA: TGTGCCAGCAGCTTAGGTGTCGAGGACGAGCAGTACTTC; CDR3: CASSLGVEDEQYF
size: .; J: TRBJ2-3; V: TRBV6-5; D: TRBD2; DNA: TGTGCCAGCAGTCTGACTAGCGGGAGGATAGATACGCAGTATTTT; CDR3: CASSLTSGRIDTQYF
size: .; J: TRBJ2-1; V: TRBV7-9; D: .; DNA: TGTGCCAGCAGCTCGGGACCGCCCCATGAGCAGTTCTTC; CDR3: CASSSGPPHEQFF
size: .; J: TRBJ2-1; V: TRBV4-1; D: .; DNA: TGCGCCAGCAGCCAAGTCCGAGGAAGTGAGCAGTTCTTC; CDR3: CASSQVRGSEQFF
size: .; J: TRBJ1-1; V: TRBV6-1; D: .; DNA: TGTGCCAGCAGTGACCTTACTCCTGAAGCTTTCTTT; CDR3: CASSDLTPEAFF
size: .; J: TRBJ1-5; V: TRBV2; D: TRBD1; DNA: TGTGCCAGCAGTGCCCGCGAACAGGGGAGTCAGCCCCAGCATTTT; CDR3: CASSAREQGSQPQHF
size: .; J: TRBJ2-7; V: TRBV12-3/TRBV12-4; D: .; DNA: TGTGCCAGCAGTCGGGACGGAAGCTCCTACAATGAGCAGTACTTC; CDR3: CASSRDGSSYNEQYF
size: few; J: TRBJ2-5; V: TRBV29-1; D: TRBD1; DNA: TGCAGCGTCGATAGGGACAGGGGAGAGACCCAGTACTTC; CDR3: CSVDRDRGETQYF
size: .; J: TRBJ2-7; V: TRBV29-1; D: .; DNA: TGCAGCGTACTTCGGCAGGGGCGTTACGAGCAGTACTTC; CDR3: CSVLRQGRYEQYF
size: few; J: TRBJ1-2; V: TRBV12-3/TRBV12-4; D: TRBD1; DNA: TGTGCCAGCAGTTTATCCGTTACAGGGGGCTACTATGGCTACACCTTC; CDR3: CASSLSVTGGYYGYTF
size: few; J: TRBJ2-5; V: TRBV5-1; D: .; DNA: TGCGCCAGCAGCTTGGAAGGAAGAAAATTGGAGACCCAGTACTTC; CDR3: CASSLEGRKLETQYF
size: few; J: TRBJ1-2; V: TRBV29-1; D: .; DNA: TGCAGCGTTGAAAAGGGGAGGAACTATGGCTACACCTTC; CDR3: CSVEKGRNYGYTF
size: .; J: TRBJ2-7; V: TRBV6-1; D: .; DNA: TGTGCCAGCAGTGAAAGACAGGTTACCTACGAGCAGTACTTC; CDR3: CASSERQVTYEQYF
size: .; J: TRBJ2-3; V: TRBV11-1; D: .; DNA: TGTGCCAGCGGTGGGTCTAGCAGGTTTAGTACAACCCTCACAGATACGCAGTATTTT; CDR3: CASGGSSRFSTTLTDTQYF
size: few; J: TRBJ1-2; V: TRBV4-1; D: TRBD1; DNA: TGCGCCAGCAGCCTGCAGACAGGGAGCATCTATGGCTACACCTTC; CDR3: CASSLQTGSIYGYTF
size: few; J: TRBJ2-1; V: TRBV6-5; D: .; DNA: TGTGCCAGCAGTTACTCGGGAGCCCGAGGGACGAAATACAATGAGCAGTTCTTC; CDR3: CASSYSGARGTKYNEQFF
size: .; J: TRBJ2-1; V: TRBV7-2; D: .; DNA: TGTGCCAGCAGTCTTGGACTCATCAATGAGCAGTTCTTC; CDR3: CASSLGLINEQFF
size: once; J: TRBJ2-1; V: TRBV20-1; D: .; DNA: TGCAGTGCTAGTGACAGGCCTCGGGGCGGAGCATCATATGATGAGCAATTCTTC; CDR3: CSASDRPRGGASYDEQFF
size: .; J: TRBJ1-6; V: TRBV7-6; D: .; DNA: TGTGCCAGCAGCTTATTGCAGGGTGCTTCCTATAATTCACCCCTCCACTTT; CDR3: CASSLLQGASYNSPLHF
size: .; J: TRBJ1-1; V: TRBV14; D: .; DNA: TGTGCCAGCAGCTTACATCCGCTGAACACTGAAGCTTTCTTT; CDR3: CASSLHPLNTEAFF
size: few; J: TRBJ2-3; V: TRBV5-1; D: TRBD2; DNA: TGCGCCAGCACCGTAATGACTAGCGGGATGAGAGATACGCAGTATTTT; CDR3: CASTVMTSGMRDTQYF
size: .; J: TRBJ2-1; V: TRBV3-1; D: TRBD2; DNA: TGTGCCAGCAGCGTACTAGCGGGAGAACGAGCGAGCTCCTACAATGAGCAGTTCTTC; CDR3: CASSVLAGERASSYNEQFF
size: .; J: TRBJ2-7; V: TRBV7-8; D: TRBD2; DNA: TGTGCCAGCGGCCTAGGGTCTAGCGGGAGCTACGAGCAGTACTTC; CDR3: CASGLGSSGSYEQYF